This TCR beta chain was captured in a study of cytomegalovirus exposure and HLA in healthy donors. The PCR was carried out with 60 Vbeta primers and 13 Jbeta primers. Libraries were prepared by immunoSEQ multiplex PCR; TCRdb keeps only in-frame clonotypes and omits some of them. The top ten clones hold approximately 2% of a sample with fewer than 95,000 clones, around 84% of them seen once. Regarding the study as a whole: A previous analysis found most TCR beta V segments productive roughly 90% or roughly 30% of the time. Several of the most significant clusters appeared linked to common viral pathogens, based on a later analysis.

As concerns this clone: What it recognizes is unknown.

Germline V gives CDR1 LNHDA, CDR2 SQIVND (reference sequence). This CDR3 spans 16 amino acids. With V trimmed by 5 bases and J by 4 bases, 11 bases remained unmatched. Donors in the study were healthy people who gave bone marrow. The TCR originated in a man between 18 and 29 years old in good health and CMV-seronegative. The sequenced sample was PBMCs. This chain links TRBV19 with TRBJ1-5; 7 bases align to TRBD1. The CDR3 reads CASSPLRGPGNQPQHF. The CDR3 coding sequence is TGTGCCAGTAGTCCCCTGAGGGGGCCGGGGAATCAGCCCCAGCATTTT.